These T cell receptor beta chains were read from a single sample in a study of T cell responses to AZD1222 COVID-19 vaccine. The protocol was immunoSEQ multiplex PCR, while the TCRdb copy is restricted to in-frame clones and leaves out a portion. Among 130,000 to 150,000 clones listed, over 75% were seen once. The sample was peripheral blood, taken on day 0 of AZD1222 vaccination. These receptors all come from an adult in good health. The CDR3 runs from the conserved cysteine through the conserved F or W. The D gene is left open where the match is weak. Some rows have no size entry. The others give once, few or many, or a class for an expanded clone.

v_gene: TRBV5-4; abundance: .; d_gene: .; j_gene: TRBJ1-1; CDR3aa: CASSLDLQGTMNTEAFF; CDR3nt: TGTGCCAGCAGCTTGGACTTACAGGGCACCATGAACACTGAAGCTTTCTTT
v_gene: TRBV20-1; abundance: few; d_gene: TRBD2; j_gene: TRBJ2-7; CDR3aa: CSASSGGRASEQYF; CDR3nt: TGCAGTGCTAGTAGCGGCGGGAGGGCCAGCGAGCAGTACTTC
v_gene: TRBV30; abundance: .; d_gene: .; j_gene: TRBJ1-5; CDR3aa: CAWSVGAQQPQHF; CDR3nt: TGTGCCTGGAGTGTGGGGGCTCAGCAGCCCCAGCATTTT
v_gene: TRBV30; abundance: .; d_gene: .; j_gene: TRBJ1-5; CDR3aa: CAWSVLQGAQPQHF; CDR3nt: TGTGCCTGGAGTGTACTCCAGGGAGCTCAGCCCCAGCATTTT
v_gene: TRBV5-6; abundance: .; d_gene: TRBD1; j_gene: TRBJ1-1; CDR3aa: CASSLGGTGDTEAFF; CDR3nt: TGTGCCAGCAGCCTAGGGGGGACAGGGGACACTGAAGCTTTCTTT
v_gene: TRBV5-1; abundance: .; d_gene: .; j_gene: TRBJ1-1; CDR3aa: CASAPRMGTEAFF; CDR3nt: TGCGCCAGCGCCCCCCGGATGGGGACTGAAGCTTTCTTT
v_gene: TRBV6-2/TRBV6-3; abundance: few; d_gene: TRBD2; j_gene: TRBJ2-2; CDR3aa: CASSYRGGGNTGELFF; CDR3nt: TGTGCCAGCAGTTACCGGGGCGGGGGGAACACCGGGGAGCTGTTTTTT
v_gene: TRBV6-5; abundance: .; d_gene: .; j_gene: TRBJ2-5; CDR3aa: CASRGTGRETQYF; CDR3nt: TGTGCCAGCAGAGGGACGGGTCGAGAGACCCAGTACTTC
v_gene: TRBV30; abundance: .; d_gene: TRBD1; j_gene: TRBJ1-2; CDR3aa: CAWSEGLNRAGQGAYGYTF; CDR3nt: TGTGCCTGGAGCGAGGGGCTAAACAGGGCTGGGCAGGGGGCCTATGGCTACACCTTC
v_gene: TRBV30; abundance: .; d_gene: .; j_gene: TRBJ1-3; CDR3aa: CAWSGGGNTIYF; CDR3nt: TGTGCCTGGTCAGGAGGAGGAAACACCATATATTTT
v_gene: TRBV15; abundance: .; d_gene: .; j_gene: TRBJ1-1; CDR3aa: CATRDRRLNTEAFF; CDR3nt: TGTGCCACCAGGGATAGAAGACTGAACACTGAAGCTTTCTTT
v_gene: TRBV11-3; abundance: .; d_gene: .; j_gene: TRBJ1-1; CDR3aa: CASSLLLTGRNTEAFF; CDR3nt: TGTGCCAGCAGCTTACTCCTCACAGGGAGGAACACTGAAGCTTTCTTT